The 30 T cell receptor beta chains reported below all come from one sample, sequenced in a study of spatial heterogeneity in lung cancer. TCRdb redid the calling of the 5' RACE reads with MiXCR, one entry per CDR3 protein. The repertoire holds roughly 100,000 distinct CDR3 sequences, with roughly 9.5% as singletons. As to time point: sample taken at primary tumor resection. Sequencing was performed on whole RNA extracted from tumor and nontumor lung tissue, or from frozen PBMC, and the material was left unsorted. The material was PBMCs, obtained at surgery. The receptors were sampled from a male donor with early-stage non-small cell lung cancer.

This clonotype was observed at least ten times. The chain carries TRBV5-1 and TRBJ2-5; D call uncertain. The CDR3 runs to 13 residues. CDR1 is SGHRS, CDR2 YFSETQ, per germline. Trimming took off 2 bases at V and 1 base at J, with 6 bases between the two ends. This CDR3 reads CASSLVLQETQYF. The CDR3 DNA reads as TGCGCCAGCAGCTTAGTGCTCCAAGAGACCCAGTACTTC.

A note on this clonotype: This clone may be a read error of a much larger clone one base away. The chain is built from TRBV12-5 and TRBJ2-3; a possible D gene is TRBD2 (6 bases). Germline assignment: CDR1 LGHNT and CDR2 FRNRAP. The CDR3 is 14 amino acids. V was clipped by 7 bases and J by 2 bases, with 13 bases between them. CDR3 coding DNA: TGTGCTAGTGCCCCCGGGGGATACACAGATACGCAGTATTTT. Amino acid sequence: CASAPGGYTDTQYF.

This clonotype was seen at least ten times. The chain has TRBV18 and TRBJ2-3, with D unresolved. The CDR3 is 12 residues long. Germline CDR1 is KGHSH and CDR2 is LQKENI. Trimming removed 2 bases from V and 5 bases from J, with 5 bases in between. The CDR3 loop reads CASSPKGDTQYF. The CDR3 coding sequence is TGTGCCAGCTCACCAAAGGGAGATACGCAGTATTTT.

The J gene is TRBJ2-1, the V gene TRBV9; D is possibly TRBD2 (6 bases). This CDR3 comprises 13 residues. V was shortened by 4 bases and J by 12 bases, with 17 bases between the two germline ends. Germline values: CDR1 SGDLS, CDR2 YYNGEE. The CDR3 DNA is TGTGCCAGCAGCTCCTCGGGAGACTCAAGGCAGTTCTTC. Encoded protein: CASSSSGDSRQFF.

This clonotype was counted at least ten times. The rearrangement joins TRBV4-1 to TRBJ2-7; D is perhaps TRBD2 (6 bases). The CDR3 runs to 13 residues. V was trimmed by 5 bases and J by 3 bases, leaving 11 bases between them. Germline V CDR1 and CDR2: MGHRA, YSYEKL. The CDR3 nucleotides read TGCGCCAGCAGCTGGCGGGGAGGCTACGAGCAGTACTTC. Protein product: CASSWRGGYEQYF.

The chain combines TRBV7-2 with TRBJ2-3, with no clear D. Per germline, CDR1 SGHTA and CDR2 FQGNSA. V shed 2 bases and J shed 2 bases, with 14 bases lying between them. The CDR3 has 16 residues. The DNA of the CDR3 is TGTGCCAGCAGCTTAACGGCAGGAGTCTTCACAGATACGCAGTATTTT. Its translation: CASSLTAGVFTDTQYF.

The chain employs TRBV2 and TRBJ1-1; no firm D call. There are 13 residues in the CDR3. The V and J ends lost 3 bases and 1 base respectively, with 6 bases between them. Germline loops: CDR1 SNHLY, CDR2 FYNNEI. The CDR3 region has the DNA TGTGCCAGCAGTGAGGAGAGGAACACTGAAGCTTTCTTT. Protein product: CASSEERNTEAFF.

In its sample, this clonotype was seen many times. The V and J genes are TRBV4-3 and TRBJ1-4; D ambiguous. Germline CDR1 reads LGHNA; CDR2 reads YSLEER. V was cut by 0 bases and J by 5 bases, with 13 bases left in between. The CDR3 covers 16 residues. The CDR3 protein is CASSQEVRSSNEKLFF. DNA for the CDR3: TGCGCCAGCAGCCAAGAAGTCAGGTCAAGCAATGAAAAACTGTTTTTT.

With regard to this clonotype: The junction differs from germline at one of its ends, possibly a read error. The genes are TRBV7-2 and TRBJ1-2; D is undetermined. The CDR3 consists of 13 residues. Germline V gene data show CDR1 as SGHTA and CDR2 as FQGNSA. CDR3: CATSSTQYYGYTF. The CDR3 DNA is TGTGCCACCAGCTCGACACAATACTATGGCTACACCTTC.

This clonotype was detected only a few times. V gene TRBV5-1 combines with J gene TRBJ2-7; 7 positions agree with TRBD1. The CDR3 covers 13 residues. V shed 5 bases and J 6 bases; nucleotides not matched to a gene: 8. Germline V gives CDR1 SGHRS, CDR2 YFSETQ. This CDR3 reads CASRQGPSGEQYF. The CDR3 DNA sequence: TGCGCCAGCAGACAGGGGCCGTCGGGCGAGCAGTACTTC.

This clonotype was observed a handful of times. The chain has TRBV5-4 and TRBJ2-1; 7 bases fit TRBD2. The CDR3 spans 17 residues. Losses at the gene ends were 0 bases for V and 9 bases for J; bases not matched to a gene: 15. CDR1 and CDR2 (germline): SGHNT, YYREEE (reference sequence). CDR3 coding DNA: TGTGCCAGCAGCTTGGCCTTGGGCGGGAGTTCCCGGCTTGAGCAGTTCTTC. Translating gives CASSLALGGSSRLEQFF.

Worth noting for this clonotype: A much bigger clone sits one base away, suggesting this may be a read error. The CDR3 loop is CANSPGQGGYEQYF. CDR3 coding DNA: TGTGCCAACAGCCCGGGACAGGGGGGCTACGAGCAGTACTTC. The chain links TRBV7-2 to TRBJ2-7, with 11 bases that match TRBD1. Germline values: CDR1 SGHTA, CDR2 FQGNSA. The CDR3 is 14 amino acids.

This chain links TRBV20-1 with TRBJ2-1, with D possibly TRBD1 on 6 matching bases. Germline lookup yields CDR1 DFQATT and CDR2 SNEGSKA (reference sequence). Trimming removed 4 bases from V and 8 bases from J, with 18 bases in between. The CDR3 totals 14 residues. Here the CDR3 DNA reads TGCAGTGCTACGCTCGTTATGGGGGCAGATGAGCAGTTCTTC. Translating gives CSATLVMGADEQFF.

The chain joins TRBV6-1 to TRBJ2-3, with 8 positions matching TRBD1. The CDR3 is made up of 13 amino acids. Germline CDR1 MNHNS, CDR2 SASEGT. With V trimmed by 6 bases and J by 5 bases, 4 bases remained unmatched. The CDR3 DNA follows: TGTGCCAGCAGAACAGACAGGGGAGATACGCAGTATTTT. Translating gives CASRTDRGDTQYF.

This rearrangement joins TRBV5-1 to TRBJ2-5; TRBD1 matches 8 bases. Germline lookup yields CDR1 SGHRS and CDR2 YFSETQ. The CDR3 consists of 14 residues. The V and J ends lost 3 bases and 2 bases, in that order; junction bases with no gene match: 3. The CDR3 nucleotides read TGCGCCAGCAGCTCTAACAGGGGGCAAGAGACCCAGTACTTC. As protein: CASSSNRGQETQYF.

The gene calls are TRBV7-2 and TRBJ2-5, with D possibly being TRBD1 (5 bases). Looked up from germline, CDR1 is SGHTA and CDR2 is FQGNSA. Trimming cost V 5 bases and J 4 bases, with 14 bases left between them. This CDR3 is built from 14 residues. The CDR3 spells CASSPRWGPETQYF. CDR3 nucleotide sequence: TGTGCCAGCAGCCCGCGATGGGGCCCAGAGACCCAGTACTTC.

Only a few counts were recorded for this clonotype. This sequence joins TRBV29-1 and TRBJ1-1; D perhaps matches TRBD1 (6 bases). The CDR3 has 14 residues. Germline assignment: CDR1 SQVTM and CDR2 ANQGSEA. With 0 bases removed from V and 3 bases from J, the gap between germline ends came to 11 bases. The chain's CDR3 is CSVEDPQGYTEAFF. The CDR3 coding sequence is TGCAGCGTTGAAGATCCACAGGGTTACACTGAAGCTTTCTTT.

Many counts were recorded for this clonotype. This sequence joins TRBV15 and TRBJ2-3, with D perhaps TRBD2 (7 bases). Germline V CDR1 and CDR2: LNHNV, YYDKDF (reference sequence). V was clipped by 1 base and J by 2 bases, with 25 bases between them. CDR3 size: 20 residues. The CDR3 DNA reads TGTGCCACCAGCAGAGGCGGAGGGGGGGACGCAGGTACATACACAGATACGCAGTATTTT. This encodes CATSRGGGGDAGTYTDTQYF.

This clonotype was counted ten times or more. The V call is TRBV16, the J call TRBJ2-7; 8 bases map to TRBD1. CDR1 and CDR2 (germline): KGHSY, FQNENV. This CDR3 has 15 residues. V was clipped by 4 bases and J by 0 bases; unmatched bases: 5. CDR3 in DNA: TGTGCCAGCAGCCCACCGGGACAGGCCTCCTACGAGCAGTACTTC. Protein sequence: CASSPPGQASYEQYF.

This clonotype has more than one count but fewer than ten. This chain joins TRBV11-2 and TRBJ2-3, with D possibly being TRBD2 (6 bases). Per germline, CDR1 SGHAT and CDR2 FQNNGV. CDR3 length: 14 residues. The V end was cut by 3 bases, the J end by 5 bases, with 12 bases between. The CDR3 bases are TGTGCCAGCAGCTTGAGCGGGCTGTTAGATACGCAGTATTTT. Translated: CASSLSGLLDTQYF. The variable domain in full, completed from reference TRBV11-2 and TRBJ2-3, reads EAGVAQSPRYKIIEKRQSVAFWCNPISGHATLYWYQQILGQGPKLLIQFQNNGVVDDSQLPKDRFSAERLKGVDSTLKIQPAKLEDSAVYLCASSLSGLLDTQYFGPGTRLTVL.

This chain links TRBV7-2 with TRBJ1-1, with a weak D call TRBD1 (6 bases). This CDR3 has 12 amino acids. Germline V CDR1 and CDR2: SGHTA, FQGNSA. Trimming took 1 base from V and 7 from J, leaving 7 bases between them. The CDR3 loop reads CASSLGQVEAFF. The DNA for the CDR3 is TGTGCCAGCAGCTTAGGACAGGTTGAAGCTTTCTTT. Full variable domain (outside the CDR3, taken from reference TRBV7-2 and TRBJ1-1): GAGVSQSPSNKVTEKGKDVELRCDPISGHTALYWYRQSLGQGLEFLIYFQGNSAPDKSGLPSDRFSAERTGGSVSTLTIQRTQQEDSAVYLCASSLGQVEAFFGQGTRLTVV.

This clonotype has more than one count but fewer than ten. This rearrangement joins TRBV29-1 to TRBJ2-3; 7 bases agree with TRBD2. Trimming removed 4 bases from V and 2 bases from J; junction bases left unmatched: 12. CDR1 SQVTM and CDR2 ANQGSEA come from the germline V gene. This CDR3 has 16 amino acids. The CDR3 loop reads CSVGGNKRGPTDTQYF. The CDR3 DNA reads as TGCAGCGTTGGGGGCAATAAGCGGGGTCCCACAGATACGCAGTATTTT.

This clonotype was seen a few times. This chain uses TRBV2 with TRBJ1-4; the match to TRBD1 covers 9 bases. CDR3 length equals 15 residues. CDR1 and CDR2 from the germline V gene are SNHLY and FYNNEI. Trimming took 8 bases from V and 3 from J; bases not matched to a gene: 7. The CDR3 loop reads CASAGQGGANEKLFF. DNA of the CDR3: TGTGCCAGCGCGGGACAGGGTGGCGCTAATGAAAAACTGTTTTTT.

This chain links TRBV7-6 with TRBJ2-1; 11 positions agree with TRBD2. Per the germline V gene, CDR1 is SGHVS and CDR2 is FNYEAQ. J gave up 8 bases and V 5 bases, and 8 bases lay outside the gene matches. The CDR3 is 15 amino acids. The CDR3, as DNA: TGTGCCAGCAGCCACAAGACTAGCGGGAACTATGAGCAGTTCTTC. This encodes CASSHKTSGNYEQFF. The variable domain in full, completed from reference TRBV7-6 and TRBJ2-1, reads GAGVSQSPRYKVTKRGQDVALRCDPISGHVSLYWYRQALGQGPEFLTYFNYEAQQDKSGLPNDRFSAERPEGSISTLTIQRTEQRDSAMYRCASSHKTSGNYEQFFGPGTRLTVL.

This clonotype came up many times. This chain connects TRBV12-3 or TRBV12-4 to TRBJ2-5; D is possibly TRBD2 (6 bases). The CDR3 length is 14 residues. V lost 4 bases and J 7 bases, leaving 16 bases between the germline ends. The chain's CDR3 is CASSSSGTPGTQYF. For the CDR3, the DNA is TGTGCCAGCAGTTCTTCCGGGACTCCCGGGACCCAGTACTTC.

This clonotype was observed a few times. This chain links TRBV29-1 with TRBJ2-1, with 14 bases identical to TRBD2. V lost 0 bases, J lost 8 bases, and 9 bases stayed unmatched. Germline-derived CDR1 and CDR2 are SQVTM and ANQGSEA. The CDR3 extends over 17 amino acids. CDR3 DNA: TGCAGCGTTGAAGATCGAAGGACTAGCGGGAGGCGAGATGAGCAGTTCTTC. Amino acid sequence: CSVEDRRTSGRRDEQFF.

This clonotype came up a few times. The chain is built from TRBV6-5 and TRBJ2-7; 7 positions agree with TRBD1. Per the germline V gene, CDR1 is MNHEY and CDR2 is SVGAGI. There are 13 residues in the CDR3. With 4 bases clipped from V and 6 bases from J, the junction kept 6 bases outside the gene matches. The CDR3 reads CASSSANRGEQYF. CDR3 bases: TGTGCCAGCAGTTCAGCAAACAGGGGCGAGCAGTACTTC.

At least ten counts were recorded for this clonotype. The V gene is TRBV25-1, the J gene TRBJ1-3; no reliable D call. Trimming took off 1 base at V and 4 bases at J, with 2 bases between the two ends. The length of the CDR3 is 12 residues. Germline CDR1 and CDR2: MGHDK and SYGVNS. The CDR3 nucleotides are TGTGCCAGCAGTGAATCAGGAAACACCATATATTTT. Encoded protein: CASSESGNTIYF.

This chain links TRBV28 with TRBJ1-5; 7 positions match TRBD1. Unmatched junction bases numbered 16, after V lost 5 bases and J lost 6 bases. CDR1 and CDR2 (germline): MDHEN, SYDVKM. The CDR3 runs 17 residues. The CDR3 nucleotides read TGTGCCAGCAGTCCGACCCCCCGACAGGGCATTCTTCAGCCCCAGCATTTT. It translates to CASSPTPRQGILQPQHF. Drawing the rest from reference TRBV28 and TRBJ1-5, the complete variable domain is DVKVTQSSRYLVKRTGEKVFLECVQDMDHENMFWYRQDPGLGLRLIYFSYDVKMKEKGDIPEGYSVSREKKERFSLILESASTNQTSMYLCASSPTPRQGILQPQHFGDGTRLSIL.

At least ten counts were recorded for this clonotype. This sequence joins TRBV12-3 or TRBV12-4 and TRBJ1-5; TRBD1 matches 8 bases. The CDR3 loop spans 13 amino acids. Trimming cost V 6 bases and J 6 bases; bases outside gene matches: 4. CDR3 loop: CASRGQDSQPQHF. The CDR3 region has the DNA TGTGCCAGCAGGGGACAGGATTCTCAGCCCCAGCATTTT.